This is a list of T cell receptor beta chains from one sample in a study of CD8 T cells in ankylosing spondylitis. TCRdb ran MiXCR on the 5' RACE reads and lists one entry per CDR3 protein. Here the sample spans approximately 240,000 distinct CDR3 sequences, 20% to 30% being singletons. The sample consisted of blood, either unsorted or a sorted T cell fraction (not recorded which). The receptors were gathered from a male donor with ankylosing spondylitis or in good health (not recorded which). The CDR3 runs from the conserved cysteine through the conserved F or W. The order of the fields is CDR3 protein, CDR3 DNA, V gene, J gene, clone size, D gene. A D gene is named only where the DNA matches it firmly. Rows give clone size only sometimes, using once, few, many, or a class for an expanded clone.

CSAHLWTSGGTEETQYF	TGCAGTGCTCACCTATGGACTAGCGGGGGGACCGAAGAGACCCAGTACTTC	TRBV20-1	TRBJ2-5	NA	TRBD2
CSATDRPYEQYF	TGCAGTGCTACAGACAGGCCCTACGAGCAGTACTTC	TRBV20-1	TRBJ2-7	NA	NA
CSAHSGGAPNEQFF	TGCAGTGCTCATAGCGGGGGGGCCCCCAATGAGCAGTTCTTC	TRBV20-1	TRBJ2-1	NA	TRBD2
CASQPREGHIAAQYF	TGTGCCAGCCAACCCCGGGAGGGACATATCGCGGCCCAGTACTTC	TRBV12-3/TRBV12-4	TRBJ2-5	NA	TRBD2
CSVEHGLAGGQQYF	TGCAGCGTTGAACACGGACTAGCGGGGGGGCAGCAGTACTTC	TRBV29-1	TRBJ2-7	few	TRBD2
CASSLGGGAGIPQYF	TGTGCCAGCTCCCTTGGCGGGGGGGCCGGGATTCCGCAGTATTTT	TRBV6-2/TRBV6-3	TRBJ2-3	NA	TRBD2
CASSLVPGLGRSPLHF	TGTGCCAGCAGCTTAGTTCCGGGTCTGGGCAGGTCACCCCTCCACTTT	TRBV7-2	TRBJ1-6	few	NA
CASSPGGMDEQFF	TGTGCCAGCAGTCCAGGGGGCATGGATGAGCAGTTCTTC	TRBV7-3	TRBJ2-1	many	TRBD1
CSARRGEVDTQYF	TGCAGTGCCCGCCGGGGTGAGGTTGATACGCAGTATTTT	TRBV20-1	TRBJ2-3	NA	NA
CASTPGTSGGAQYF	TGTGCCAGCACTCCCGGGACTAGCGGGGGGGCCCAGTACTTC	TRBV12-3/TRBV12-4	TRBJ2-5	NA	TRBD2
CASRRGNEQYF	TGTGCCAGCAGGAGGGGCAACGAGCAGTACTTC	TRBV6-5	TRBJ2-7	few	NA
CASSSTGISGNEQFF	TGTGCCAGCAGCTCTACAGGGATCAGTGGGAATGAGCAGTTCTTC	TRBV7-9	TRBJ2-1	NA	NA
CATIEGVTDTQYF	TGTGCCACCATTGAGGGGGTCACAGATACGCAGTATTTT	TRBV30	TRBJ2-3	few	NA
CSARDGMGGHEQYF	TGCAGTGCTAGAGATGGTATGGGGGGGCACGAGCAGTACTTC	TRBV20-1	TRBJ2-7	NA	NA
CSARGLEQYQPQHF	TGCAGTGCTAGGGGACTGGAACAGTATCAGCCCCAGCATTTT	TRBV20-1	TRBJ1-5	NA	NA
CGGGTQRLNEQFF	TGCGGAGGGGGGACTCAACGGCTAAATGAGCAGTTCTTC	TRBV29-1	TRBJ2-1	few	NA
CASSLLDRGTEAFF	TGTGCCAGCAGTCTCCTTGACAGGGGCACTGAAGCTTTCTTT	TRBV12-3/TRBV12-4	TRBJ1-1	many	TRBD1
CSPGAEPNTGELFF	TGCAGCCCTGGGGCGGAGCCGAACACCGGGGAGCTGTTTTTT	TRBV20-1	TRBJ2-2	few	NA
CASSQDWGGAEGYTF	TGTGCCAGCAGCCAAGATTGGGGGGGCGCGGAAGGCTACACCTTC	TRBV3-1	TRBJ1-2	NA	NA
CASSGQLNSPLHF	TGTGCCAGCAGTGGACAGCTTAATTCACCCCTCCACTTT	TRBV12-3/TRBV12-4	TRBJ1-6	many	NA
CAIRRRQGYEQYF	TGTGCCATCAGGAGGAGACAGGGATACGAGCAGTACTTC	TRBV10-3	TRBJ2-7	NA	TRBD1
CSAPGPAYTDTQYF	TGCAGTGCCCCGGGTCCAGCATACACAGATACGCAGTATTTT	TRBV20-1	TRBJ2-3	many	NA
CASSSGLVYYNEQFF	TGTGCCAGCAGCTCCGGACTAGTTTACTACAATGAGCAGTTCTTC	TRBV12-3/TRBV12-4	TRBJ2-1	many	TRBD2
CASIGQGAKEQYF	TGTGCCAGCATCGGACAGGGGGCAAAAGAGCAGTACTTC	TRBV2	TRBJ2-7	NA	TRBD1
CASGDSQETQYF	TGTGCCAGCGGGGACAGCCAAGAGACCCAGTACTTC	TRBV28	TRBJ2-5	once	TRBD1
CASSQRVARQTQYF	TGTGCCAGCAGCCAACGGGTGGCTCGGCAGACCCAGTACTTC	TRBV7-8	TRBJ2-5	NA	NA
CSVGGGLNYGYTF	TGCAGCGTTGGGGGGGGACTCAACTATGGCTACACCTTC	TRBV29-1	TRBJ1-2	NA	NA
CASTRSGQGGGREAFF	TGTGCCAGCACCCGAAGTGGCCAGGGAGGGGGTCGGGAAGCTTTCTTT	TRBV3-1	TRBJ1-1	many	NA
CAIGRSEDTEAFF	TGTGCCATCGGCCGTTCGGAAGACACTGAAGCTTTCTTT	TRBV10-3	TRBJ1-1	many	NA
CASSREEPSTDTQYF	TGCGCCAGCAGCCGCGAAGAACCTAGCACAGATACGCAGTATTTT	TRBV5-1	TRBJ2-3	many	NA
CSASVGDRTEAFF	TGCAGTGCTAGTGTGGGGGATCGGACTGAAGCTTTCTTT	TRBV20-1	TRBJ1-1	few	NA
CASSDTSGGADTQYF	TGTGCCAGCAGTGACACTAGCGGGGGTGCAGATACGCAGTATTTT	TRBV6-1	TRBJ2-3	NA	TRBD2
CASSEWDRRTDTQYF	TGCGCCAGCAGTGAGTGGGACCGCCGCACAGATACGCAGTATTTT	TRBV10-2	TRBJ2-3	many	NA
CASSLAIAEAFF	TGTGCCAGCAGTTTAGCGATAGCTGAAGCTTTCTTT	TRBV12-3/TRBV12-4	TRBJ1-1	few	NA
CAISEQVNRQTTYGYTF	TGTGCCATCAGTGAGCAGGTAAACCGACAGACCACTTATGGCTACACCTTC	TRBV10-3	TRBJ1-2	few	NA
CASRRTAGQESGTF	TGTGCCAGCAGGCGAACTGCGGGACAGGAGAGTGGAACCTTC	TRBV6-1	TRBJ1-2	many	TRBD1
CASSPVGGTPYEQYF	TGTGCCAGCAGTCCCGTGGGGGGGACTCCCTACGAGCAGTACTTC	TRBV12-3/TRBV12-4	TRBJ2-7	NA	TRBD2